These 21 T cell receptor beta chains share one sample of origin, sequenced in a study of shared clonotypes between healthy human individuals. Sequenced by immunoSEQ multiplex PCR; TCRdb stores in-frame clones only, minus some. The sample has 2 million to 2.5 million clones, 85% to 95% seen once; the top ten hold about 0.37%. The sample taken for sequencing was naive CD4+ T cells from PBMCs. The subset denotes: CD45RA+ positively selected. All receptors come from a man between 18 and 29 years old in good health. Some clones in this sample may be carry-over from other donors' samples.

The chain links TRBV7-8 to TRBJ2-1, with 8 bases matching TRBD2. Per the germline V gene, CDR1 is SGHVS and CDR2 is FQNEAQ. The CDR3 runs 15 residues. V shed 2 bases, J shed 10 bases, and the junction held 10 bases outside the gene matches. DNA for the CDR3: TGTGCCAGCAGCTTACTCAGTAGCGGGGTAACGGAGCAGTTCTTC. This codes for CASSLLSSGVTEQFF.

This chain joins TRBV29-1 and TRBJ2-4, with 7 bases that match TRBD1. Germline loops: CDR1 SQVTM, CDR2 ANQGSEA. V was clipped by 6 bases and J by 9 bases; unmatched bases: 14. This CDR3 has 14 residues. CDR3 loop: CSVRGQPDFGIQYF. The CDR3 DNA follows: TGCAGCGTGAGGGGACAGCCCGACTTTGGCATTCAGTACTTC. The full variable domain, rest sourced from reference TRBV29-1 and TRBJ2-4, is SAVISQKPSRDICQRGTSLTIQCQVDSQVTMMFWYRQQPGQSLTLIATANQGSEATYESGFVIDKFPISRPNLTFSTLTVSNMSPEDSSIYLCSVRGQPDFGIQYFGAGTRLSVL.

The V call is TRBV7-8, the J call TRBJ1-3; the D is unclear. Trimming pared 6 bases from V and 0 bases from J, leaving 6 bases between. The germline gives CDR1 SGHVS, CDR2 FQNEAQ. The CDR3 is 13 amino acids. The CDR3 here is CASRGVSGNTIYF. The CDR3 bases are TGTGCCAGCAGGGGCGTCTCTGGAAACACCATATATTTT.

V is TRBV15 and J is TRBJ2-1; 8 bases fit TRBD2. V shed 2 bases, J shed 5 bases, and the junction held 2 bases outside the gene matches. Germline CDR1 and CDR2: LNHNV and YYDKDF (reference sequence). The CDR3 is 14 residues long. The CDR3 is CATSRLAGDNEQFF. CDR3 nucleotides: TGTGCCACCAGCAGACTAGCGGGCGACAATGAGCAGTTCTTC.

This clone was counted between two and nine times. Different DNA sequences within this sample yield the same CDR3. The gene calls are TRBV30 and TRBJ1-1; the match to TRBD1 covers 8 bases. Germline values: CDR1 GTSNPN, CDR2 SVGIG (reference sequence). V was clipped by 3 bases and J by 1 base; unmatched bases: 1. CDR3 size: 13 residues. The DNA for the CDR3 is TGTGCCTGGAGGACAGGGGCGAACACTGAAGCTTTCTTT. This encodes CAWRTGANTEAFF.

The chain employs TRBV7-3 and TRBJ2-1, with D possibly TRBD1 on 6 matching bases. CDR3 length: 14 residues. Per germline, CDR1 SGHTA and CDR2 FQGTGA. V was clipped by 5 bases and J by 5 bases, with 13 bases between them. The CDR3 spells CASSQGQTHNEQFF. In DNA, the CDR3 is TGTGCCAGCAGCCAGGGGCAGACCCACAATGAGCAGTTCTTC.

This rearrangement joins TRBV2 to TRBJ2-5, with 8 bases identical to TRBD1. Germline CDR1 is SNHLY and CDR2 is FYNNEI. This CDR3 has 14 residues. The V gene end was trimmed by 6 bases and the J gene end by 3 bases; junction bases not matched to a gene: 6. The CDR3 reads CASSWTGLKETQYF. As DNA, the CDR3 is TGTGCCAGCAGCTGGACAGGGTTGAAAGAGACCCAGTACTTC. Complete variable domain (other parts from reference TRBV2 and TRBJ2-5): EPEVTQTPSHQVTQMGQEVILRCVPISNHLYFYWYRQILGQKVEFLVSFYNNEISEKSEIFDDQFSVERPDGSNFTLKIRSTKLEDSAMYFCASSWTGLKETQYFGPGTRLLVL.

This clone was observed once. The gene calls are TRBV9 and TRBJ2-1, with 10 bases lining up with TRBD1. Germline CDR1 reads SGDLS; CDR2 reads YYNGEE. V was clipped by 3 bases and J by 4 bases; unmatched bases: 10. The CDR3 length is 17 residues. The CDR3 loop is CASSGGPGTGAYNEQFF. CDR3 in DNA: TGTGCCAGCAGCGGAGGTCCGGGGACAGGGGCTTACAATGAGCAGTTCTTC.

The chain has TRBV4-1 and TRBJ1-1, with 12 bases lining up with TRBD1. CDR1 and CDR2 (germline): MGHRA, YSYEKL. The ends lost 0 bases at V and 1 base at J; junction bases unmatched: 6. This CDR3 region has 18 residues. CDR3 DNA sequence: TGCGCCAGCAGCCAAGATGGGGGACAGGGGGCCAAGAACACTGAAGCTTTCTTT. Its protein product is CASSQDGGQGAKNTEAFF.

V is TRBV19 and J is TRBJ2-2, with 9 nucleotides matching TRBD1. Germline values: CDR1 LNHDA, CDR2 SQIVND (reference sequence). V was pared by 6 bases and J by 7 bases, with 9 bases of the junction left unmatched. This CDR3 region has 15 residues. The DNA for the CDR3 is TGTGCCAGTAGCCCACAGGGGGCGCGAATCGGGGAGCTGTTTTTT. It specifies CASSPQGARIGELFF.

The chain uses TRBV27 and TRBJ2-3, with 8 bases lining up with TRBD1. The V gene end was trimmed by 4 bases and the J gene end by 0 bases; junction bases not matched to a gene: 9. The CDR3 sequence is 17 residues long. Germline V lookup: CDR1 MNHEY, CDR2 SMNVEV (reference sequence). DNA for the CDR3: TGTGCCAGCAGTTCCTCTCCAGGGGGCCTTAGCACAGATACGCAGTATTTT. Translation gives CASSSSPGGLSTDTQYF.

The genes are TRBV4-3 and TRBJ1-1; 9 bases fit TRBD1. Germline-derived CDR1 and CDR2 are LGHNA and YSLEER. V was pared by 2 bases and J by 5 bases, with 6 bases of the junction left unmatched. CDR3 length equals 15 residues. For the CDR3, the DNA is TGCGCCAGCAGCCAACTAAGGGACAGGGAGACTGAAGCTTTCTTT. Protein sequence: CASSQLRDRETEAFF.

In regard to this clone: This sample includes further DNA sequences coding for the same CDR3. This chain connects TRBV7-3 to TRBJ2-5; D ambiguous. The germline gives CDR1 SGHTA, CDR2 FQGTGA. The CDR3 sequence is 13 residues long. Between the trimmed V and J ends, which lost 0 bases and 1 base, there was a span of 3 bases. The CDR3 coding sequence is TGTGCCAGCAGCTTAACGGTCCAAGAGACCCAGTACTTC. This sequence encodes CASSLTVQETQYF.

Notes on this clone: The conserved final phenylalanine or tryptophan is absent from the CDR3, which likely points to a read error. The chain carries TRBV30 and TRBJ1-2; TRBD1 matches at 8 bases. This CDR3 has 14 amino acids. Per the germline V gene, CDR1 is GTSNPN and CDR2 is SVGIG (reference sequence). V lost 5 bases to trimming and J lost 8 bases; unmatched junction nucleotides: 13. DNA for the CDR3: TGTGCCTGGGGCAAATCCCAGGGGGCGGGCGGCTACACCTCC. This translates into CAWGKSQGAGGYTS.

The chain has TRBV10-3 and TRBJ2-2, with 9 bases lining up with TRBD1. The length of the CDR3 is 14 residues. The germline V gene has CDR1 ENHRY and CDR2 SYGVKD. J was trimmed by 8 bases and V by 7 bases; bases with no gene match: 8. CDR3 region: CAITRTGDGGELFF. The CDR3, as DNA: TGTGCCATCACCCGGACAGGGGACGGGGGGGAGCTGTTTTTT.

Comments on this clone: The sample has other DNA sequences that encode this CDR3 too. This chain links TRBV11-3 with TRBJ1-3; no firm D call. The CDR3 runs 13 residues. Germline CDR1 reads SGHNT; CDR2 reads YENEEA. V dropped 0 bases and J dropped 7 bases, with 7 bases sitting between them. The CDR3 is CASSLESGNTIYF. Written as DNA, the CDR3 is TGTGCCAGCAGCTTAGAATCGGGGAACACCATATATTTT.

Points on this clone: Other DNA sequences in this specimen translate into the identical CDR3. V is TRBV5-1 and J is TRBJ2-7; a possible D gene is TRBD1 (6 bases). V dropped 0 bases and J dropped 0 bases, with 7 bases sitting between them. Germline V gives CDR1 SGHRS, CDR2 YFSETQ. The CDR3 consists of 14 residues. The CDR3 DNA follows: TGCGCCAGCAGCTTGGACAGGGCCTCCTACGAGCAGTACTTC. This gives the protein CASSLDRASYEQYF.

Worth noting for this clone: At one end the junction does not follow the germline gene, possibly because of a read error. The chain joins TRBV15 to TRBJ2-4; no reliable D call. The CDR3 is 18 amino acids. Germline V gene lookup returns CDR1 LNHNV and CDR2 YYDKDF (reference sequence). The CDR3 DNA follows: TGTGCCACCAGCGGAGACACACGGGTCGCTATAGCCAAAAACATTCAGTACTTC. It codes for CATSGDTRVAIAKNIQYF.

In its sample, this clone was seen once. J is TRBJ2-7 and V is TRBV23-1, with TRBD1 identical over 7 bases. TRBV23-1 is designated an ORF whose function remains uncertain. The J segment lost 7 bases and the V segment lost 6 bases, leaving 15 bases of the junction unmatched. This CDR3 contains 15 residues. CDR3 region: CASRESTGTSGEQYF. The CDR3 DNA follows: TGCGCCAGCAGGGAATCGACAGGGACCTCGGGGGAGCAGTACTTC.

The genes are TRBV5-1 and TRBJ2-1; D unclear. This CDR3 is 14 amino acids long. Germline V CDR1 and CDR2: SGHRS, YFSETQ. Trimming stripped 5 bases from V and 0 bases from J, with 9 bases between. Written as DNA, the CDR3 is TGCGCCAGCAGTGAGAGCAGCTCCTACAATGAGCAGTTCTTC. It encodes CASSESSSYNEQFF.

The chain couples TRBV5-1 to TRBJ2-7, with 10 bases matching TRBD1. Trimming cost V 1 base and J 3 bases; bases outside gene matches: 7. CDR1 SGHRS and CDR2 YFSETQ come from the germline V gene. This CDR3 is built from 16 residues. CDR3 sequence: CASSLTPGQGRYEQYF. The CDR3 nucleotides are TGCGCCAGCAGCTTGACCCCGGGACAGGGGCGCTACGAGCAGTACTTC.